The T cell receptor (beta chain) under discussion was sequenced for a study of T-cell reconstitution after alpha-beta-depleted transplantation in children. The library targeted TCRbeta and was prepared with unique molecular identifiers. TCRdb reprocessed the PCR reads with MiXCR, giving one entry per CDR3 protein. The sample contains over 200,000 distinct CDR3 sequences, 8% to 10% of which appear only once. V gave up 6 bases and J gave up 7 bases; unmatched junction bases: 9. Germline V gene data show CDR1 as LNHDA and CDR2 as SQIVND (reference sequence). The CDR3 loop spans 14 amino acids. This clonotype originated in a human donor who donated a stem cell graft to a child with acute lymphoblastic leukemia. The chain has TRBV19 and TRBJ1-5, with 7 positions matching TRBD1. The sequencing used PBMCs from the stem cell graft donor, collected from the stem cell graft. The CDR3 protein is CASSSDRADQPQHF. The CDR3 DNA reads as TGTGCCAGTAGCAGTGACAGGGCTGACCAGCCCCAGCATTTT.